The T cell receptor beta chain described here comes from a study of blood T cell repertoires in COVID-19. TCRdb's copy holds only in-frame clones and misses some; the assay was immunoSEQ multiplex PCR. The data hold about 440,000 clones, with around 91% observed a single time. CDR1 is LNHDA and CDR2 is SQIVND in the germline V gene (reference sequence). The CDR3 is 15 amino acids. The junction had 8 bases not matched to a gene; V was cut back by 5 bases and J by 4 bases. Resolution of symptoms, clearance, or two negative PCRs was present in recovered Cohort 3 donors. The receptor was isolated from a man in his late teens or twenties who had recovered from COVID-19. Sequences were obtained from PBMCs or T cells enriched from blood (not recorded which). This chain uses TRBV19 with TRBJ1-5, with 7 bases aligning to TRBD1. In DNA, the CDR3 is TGTGCCAGTAGTGACCTGGGACAGCCAAATCAGCCCCAGCATTTT. Its translation: CASSDLGQPNQPQHF.